The 28 T cell receptor beta chains listed next were all sequenced from one sample in a study of a mutant IDH1 vaccine in newly diagnosed glioma. Profiling relied on immunoSEQ multiplex PCR, and the TCRdb table lists in-frame clones only, not all of them. The table includes about 88,000 clones, more than 65% detected once. The time point is: baseline, week 1 (first vaccination visit). Treatment indicated: pre-vaccination baseline after standard-of-care therapy. The sample consisted of PBMCs, taken from a glioma patient treated with radiotherapy, temozolomide or both. The receptors here all came from a man between 35 and 55 years old with glioma. Some clones in this sample may be carry-over from other donors' samples.

The table lists this clone with a few counts. The chain joins TRBV19 to TRBJ1-5; D is possibly TRBD1 (6 bases). Germline CDR1 reads LNHDA; CDR2 reads SQIVND (reference sequence). The CDR3 runs to 14 residues. Deletions cut 11 bases from V and 3 bases from J, with 17 bases between. In DNA form, the CDR3 reads TGTGCCGCCAGACCCCGGGACAACAATCAGCCCCAGCATTTT. Translated, it gives CAARPRDNNQPQHF.

By share, this clone ranks as medium-sized. V usage is TRBV20-1 and J usage is TRBJ1-2, with no clear D. From germline, CDR1 is DFQATT and CDR2 SNEGSKA (reference sequence). There are 11 residues in the CDR3. Trimming removed 3 bases from V and 4 bases from J, with 6 bases in between. CDR3 in amino acids: CSASLGYGYTF. CDR3 in DNA: TGCAGTGCTAGTCTGGGCTATGGCTACACCTTC.

The V and J genes are TRBV5-1 and TRBJ2-2; D may correspond to TRBD1 or TRBD2 (5 bases each). The length of the CDR3 is 14 residues. Trimming took off 4 bases at V and 6 bases at J, with 13 bases between the two ends. The germline gives CDR1 SGHRS, CDR2 YFSETQ. The chain's CDR3 is CASSPGRRAGELFF. DNA of the CDR3: TGCGCCAGCAGCCCGGGACGTAGGGCCGGGGAGCTGTTTTTT.

The chain carries TRBV5-4 and TRBJ2-3; D possibly matches TRBD1 or TRBD2 (5 bases each). Germline CDR1 SGHNT, CDR2 YYREEE (reference sequence). This CDR3 is 15 amino acids long. The ends were cut back, 5 bases at V and 0 bases at J, with 13 bases in the middle. This CDR3 reads CASRGTGYSTDTQYF. CDR3 bases: TGTGCCAGCAGGGGGACCGGGTATAGCACAGATACGCAGTATTTT.

The chain joins TRBV7-2 to TRBJ1-6, with D perhaps TRBD1 (5 bases). CDR1 SGHTA and CDR2 FQGNSA come from the germline V gene. The V end was cut by 2 bases, the J end by 6 bases, with 14 bases between. The CDR3 spans 16 residues. The CDR3 loop is CASSLQGAPPNSPLHF. In DNA form, the CDR3 reads TGTGCCAGCAGCTTACAGGGCGCACCCCCTAATTCACCCCTCCACTTT.

The rearrangement links TRBV6-5 to TRBJ1-1; D ambiguous. V was trimmed by 2 bases and J by 4 bases, leaving 11 bases between them. CDR3 length: 14 residues. Germline CDR1 MNHEY, CDR2 SVGAGI. CDR3 amino acids: CASSYRELGTEAFF. The CDR3, as DNA: TGTGCCAGCAGTTACCGCGAACTTGGCACTGAAGCTTTCTTT.

Here the CDR3 DNA reads TGTGCCAGCAGCCCCGGGACAGGAAACTACGAGCAGTACTTC. Its translation: CASSPGTGNYEQYF. The chain employs TRBV7-9 and TRBJ2-7; the match to TRBD1 covers 8 bases. This CDR3 is 14 amino acids long. Germline V gives CDR1 SEHNR, CDR2 FQNEAQ (reference sequence). The ends lost 5 bases at V and 3 bases at J; junction bases unmatched: 6.

This clone was seen a single time. The genes are TRBV6-5 and TRBJ1-2, with D perhaps TRBD1 (5 bases). This CDR3 is built from 13 residues. The V end lost 2 bases, the J end lost 8 bases, and 12 bases lay between the germline ends. Germline loops: CDR1 MNHEY, CDR2 SVGAGI. CDR3 nucleotides: TGTGCCAGCAGTTACGGGGGTAATCAAGGCTACACCTTC. This sequence encodes CASSYGGNQGYTF.

The rearrangement joins TRBV5-1 to TRBJ2-4; 16 bases are a match to TRBD2. The germline gives CDR1 SGHRS, CDR2 YFSETQ. The trim removed 4 bases at V and 0 bases at J, leaving 7 bases unmatched. CDR3 size: 19 residues. The CDR3 spells CASSPGLAGGPLAKNIQYF. DNA for the CDR3: TGCGCCAGCAGCCCGGGACTAGCGGGGGGGCCTCTAGCCAAAAACATTCAGTACTTC.

This clone was detected a few times. This CDR3 reads CASSPGVGGGSAEKLFF. Written as DNA, the CDR3 is TGTGCCAGCAGCCCCGGCGTGGGAGGCGGTTCAGCCGAAAAACTGTTTTTT. This chain connects TRBV7-9 to TRBJ1-4; no clear D. V lost 5 bases, J lost 8 bases, and 24 bases lay in between. The CDR3 is made up of 17 amino acids. Germline-derived CDR1 and CDR2 are SEHNR and FQNEAQ (reference sequence).

The rearrangement joins TRBV30 to TRBJ2-1; D tentatively fits TRBD1 or TRBD2 (5 bases each). The CDR3 is made up of 16 amino acids. With 4 bases removed from V and 5 bases from J, the gap between germline ends came to 21 bases. CDR1 is GTSNPN, CDR2 SVGIG, per germline (reference sequence). For the CDR3, the DNA is TGTGCCTGGAAATCCCTCCTAGGTGGGGGACACAATGAGCAGTTCTTC. Translation: CAWKSLLGGGHNEQFF.

This chain joins TRBV6-1 and TRBJ2-5; D is unclear. Germline CDR1 is MNHNS and CDR2 is SASEGT. V shed 7 bases and J shed 5 bases, with 8 bases lying between them. The CDR3 covers 11 residues. The CDR3 sequence is CASTGHETQYF. The CDR3 DNA reads as TGTGCCAGCACGGGCCACGAGACCCAGTACTTC.

The chain combines TRBV15 with TRBJ2-1; a possible D gene is TRBD1 (8 bases). This CDR3 is 15 amino acids long. Germline V gene sequence: CDR1 LNHNV, CDR2 YYDKDF (reference sequence). Trimming stripped 1 base from V and 8 bases from J, with 15 bases between. The CDR3 loop reads CATSRGRGLADEQFF. CDR3 DNA sequence: TGTGCCACCAGCAGAGGCAGGGGGCTAGCGGATGAGCAGTTCTTC.

The table lists this clone with a few counts. The genes are TRBV4-1 and TRBJ1-4; D not resolved. The CDR3 has 14 amino acids. Per germline, CDR1 MGHRA and CDR2 YSYEKL. Trimming took 5 bases from V and 7 from J, leaving 14 bases between them. The CDR3 region is CASSNPGKREKLFF. CDR3 DNA: TGCGCCAGCAGCAACCCCGGTAAACGTGAAAAACTGTTTTTT.

The rearrangement uses TRBV29-1 and TRBJ1-5, with D possibly matching TRBD1 (5 bases). There are 15 residues in the CDR3. Trimming pared 6 bases from V and 6 bases from J, leaving 21 bases between. CDR1 and CDR2 from the germline V gene are SQVTM and ANQGSEA. The DNA for the CDR3 is TGCAGCGTCGCAGTAAGCGGGGCGGGGGGTCAGCCCCAGCATTTT. This encodes CSVAVSGAGGQPQHF.

The chain links TRBV2 to TRBJ2-7; possibly TRBD1 for D (7 bases). The CDR3 runs to 15 residues. Germline V CDR1 and CDR2: SNHLY, FYNNEI. Trimming cost V 3 bases and J 3 bases, with 15 bases left between them. In nucleotides, the CDR3 is TGTGCCAGCAGTGAGCGGCAGGGGGGTTACTACGAGCAGTACTTC. Protein product: CASSERQGGYYEQYF.

The chain combines TRBV12-5 with TRBJ2-6; D not resolved. V was shortened by 4 bases and J by 0 bases, with 10 bases between the two germline ends. CDR3 length equals 16 residues. Per the germline V gene, CDR1 is LGHNT and CDR2 is FRNRAP. The CDR3 loop is CASGSPGISGANVLTF. CDR3 nucleotides: TGTGCTAGTGGTTCACCAGGAATCTCTGGGGCCAACGTCCTGACTTTC. The whole variable domain, remainder taken from reference TRBV12-5 and TRBJ2-6, is DARVTQTPRHKVTEMGQEVTMRCQPILGHNTVFWYRQTMMQGLELLAYFRNRAPLDDSGMPKDRFSAEMPDATLATLKIQPSEPRDSAVYFCASGSPGISGANVLTFGAGSRLTVL.

The chain combines TRBV23-1 with TRBJ2-1; D gene unclear. TRBV23-1 is placed among ORFs of uncertain function. The V and J ends lost 5 bases and 7 bases respectively, with 6 bases between them. The CDR3 consists of 11 residues. The CDR3 reads CASSEWNEQFF. The DNA of the CDR3 is TGCGCCAGCAGTGAATGGAATGAGCAGTTCTTC.

This clone has just one count. CDR3 loop: CASSGMGQGKNYGYTF. The CDR3 DNA follows: TGTGCCAGCAGCGGCATGGGACAGGGTAAAAACTATGGCTACACCTTC. The J gene is TRBJ1-2, the V gene TRBV9, with TRBD1 matching over 9 bases. CDR1 is SGDLS and CDR2 is YYNGEE in the germline V gene. V trimming: 3 bases; J trimming: 2 bases; junction bases outside the gene matches: 8. The CDR3 is 16 residues long.

This chain connects TRBV5-8 to TRBJ1-5; D might be TRBD1 (5 bases). Germline V gene data show CDR1 as SGHTS and CDR2 as YDEGEE. V was clipped by 5 bases and J by 2 bases, with 14 bases between them. The CDR3 covers 15 residues. This chain's CDR3 is CASSSRDFRNQPQHF. CDR3 nucleotide sequence: TGTGCCAGCAGTTCTCGGGACTTTCGCAATCAGCCCCAGCATTTT.

Here the CDR3 reads CASSEAYRVGSHEQYF. As DNA, the CDR3 is TGTGCCAGCAGTGAAGCCTACAGGGTGGGTTCCCACGAGCAGTACTTC. V gene TRBV6-1 combines with J gene TRBJ2-7; maybe TRBD1 (6 bases). Trimming pared 0 bases from V and 5 bases from J, leaving 17 bases between. Germline CDR1 and CDR2: MNHNS and SASEGT. The CDR3 runs 16 residues.

The table lists this clone with a few counts. This chain connects TRBV2 to TRBJ1-5; 8 bases line up with TRBD1. Trimming at V came to 3 bases and at J to 11 bases, leaving 9 bases not matched to a gene. The CDR3 consists of 14 residues. The germline V gene has CDR1 SNHLY and CDR2 FYNNEI. The CDR3 DNA follows: TGTGCCAGCAGTGATGAGGGACAGGTCAGGGCCCAGCATTTT. Translating gives CASSDEGQVRAQHF.

V is TRBV27 and J is TRBJ2-1; D is ambiguous. Between the trimmed V and J ends, which lost 2 bases and 1 base, there was a span of 6 bases. The CDR3 length is 14 residues. Germline V gives CDR1 MNHEY, CDR2 SMNVEV (reference sequence). The CDR3 DNA is TGTGCCAGCAGTTTACAAGAGTCCTACAATGAGCAGTTCTTC. Amino acids: CASSLQESYNEQFF.

The chain uses TRBV27 and TRBJ2-7; D is ambiguous. This CDR3 contains 12 residues. Germline CDR1 MNHEY, CDR2 SMNVEV (reference sequence). Trimming cost V 6 bases and J 2 bases, with 8 bases left between them. Here the CDR3 reads CASRGNTYEQYF. The CDR3 DNA is TGTGCCAGCAGAGGCAATACCTACGAGCAGTACTTC.

V gene TRBV6-5 combines with J gene TRBJ2-1; D uncertain. Germline CDR1 and CDR2: MNHEY and SVGAGI. The ends were cut back, 5 bases at V and 2 bases at J, with 10 bases in the middle. This CDR3 is built from 14 residues. CDR3 bases: TGTGCCAGCAGTGAGCTCAACACCTACAATGAGCAGTTCTTC. It translates to CASSELNTYNEQFF.

The chain recombines TRBV5-5 with TRBJ1-1; D gene uncertain. The germline gives CDR1 SGHKS, CDR2 YYEKEE (reference sequence). This CDR3 is built from 13 residues. V lost 7 bases and J 0 bases, leaving 10 bases between the germline ends. The CDR3 DNA follows: TGTGCCAGCCGCGGGCAGTTGAACACTGAAGCTTTCTTT. This sequence encodes CASRGQLNTEAFF.

The CDR3 loop reads CASTMGPNSPLHF. DNA of the CDR3: TGTGCCAGTACCATGGGCCCCAATTCACCCCTCCACTTT. The rearrangement links TRBV19 to TRBJ1-6; D remains unclear. In germline, CDR1 is LNHDA, CDR2 SQIVND (reference sequence). Trimming left V 7 bases short and J 7 bases short, with 11 bases between. CDR3 length equals 13 residues.

The chain carries TRBV7-9 and TRBJ1-1; possibly TRBD1 for D (5 bases). The germline V gene has CDR1 SEHNR and CDR2 FQNEAQ (reference sequence). CDR3 size: 14 residues. V dropped 5 bases and J dropped 7 bases, with 17 bases sitting between them. CDR3 sequence: CASSLISGAYEAFF. The CDR3 DNA follows: TGTGCCAGCAGCCTAATAAGCGGGGCTTATGAAGCTTTCTTT.